The entry that follows covers one T cell receptor (beta chain) sequence. Its antigen is not identified. V lost 2 bases and J 8 bases, leaving 12 bases between the germline ends. The CDR3 runs 13 residues. Germline CDR1 and CDR2: SGHVS and FQNEAQ. This record comes from a study of cytomegalovirus exposure and HLA in healthy donors. Broader study findings: The classifier reportedly diagnosed cytomegalovirus status with high specificity and sensitivity. Altogether, 150 or so TCR beta chains were recorded as cytomegalovirus-associated.

The PCR used 60 Vbeta and 13 Jbeta primers. Per the original methods: There were around 78 million unique TCR beta chains by a later count, and some 10 million of them were shared. The data were produced by immunoSEQ multiplex PCR, yet TCRdb's version contains in-frame clones alone and is incomplete. The DNA gave D and trimming, while V, J and clone size come from that table. The table records 120,000 or so clones, about 80% of them present only once. The J gene is TRBJ1-1, the V gene TRBV7-8; D perhaps matches TRBD1 (5 bases). The sequenced material came from PBMCs. This TCR came from a woman in her forties or fifties in good health and CMV-seropositive. The CDR3 here is CASSLRSTDEAFF. The CDR3 DNA follows: TGTGCCAGCAGCTTAAGGTCGACAGACGAAGCTTTCTTT.